One sample yielded the 28 T cell receptor beta chains listed below, sequenced in a study of vaccination and CD4 T cells after COVID-19. Their antigens are not known. The assay that was used to sequence DNA from cultured CD4+ T cells was the Oncomine TCR Beta short-read assay. TCRdb re-called the PCR reads through MiXCR, storing one row per CDR3 protein. The sample shows approximately 11,000 distinct CDR3 sequences, 44% of them seen only once. Regarding treatment: roughly 11-day PBMC culture with coronavirus spike peptide pools or control peptides (ViraFEST assay). The specimen sequenced was CD4+ T cells from blood, cultured in vitro. Receptor source: a human donor who had recovered from COVID-19.

The V and J genes are TRBV30 and TRBJ1-2; D call uncertain. The CDR3 is 13 amino acids. Trimming took 3 bases from V and 0 from J, leaving 8 bases between them. The V gene's germline CDR1 is GTSNPN and CDR2 SVGIG (reference sequence). CDR3 sequence: CAWREATNYGYTF. CDR3 DNA: TGTGCCTGGAGAGAAGCTACTAACTATGGCTACACCTTC.

Worth noting for this clonotype: One junction end disagrees with the germline gene, perhaps due to a read error. The chain has TRBV2 and TRBJ2-7; D is ambiguous. CDR1 SNHLY and CDR2 FYNNEI come from the germline V gene. This CDR3 has 12 amino acids. The CDR3 nucleotides read TGTGCCAGCAGTGAATCTCACCTCGCCGGCGCTTTC. This sequence encodes CASSESHLAGAF.

The chain joins TRBV10-3 to TRBJ2-5; 7 nucleotides align to TRBD1. Trimming cost V 7 bases and J 2 bases; bases outside gene matches: 7. The CDR3 has 14 amino acids. Germline loops: CDR1 ENHRY, CDR2 SYGVKD. DNA of the CDR3: TGTGCCATCAATTCGGGGACAGCGCAAGAGACCCAGTACTTC. Encoded protein: CAINSGTAQETQYF.

The V call is TRBV6-1, the J call TRBJ1-3; D gene ambiguous. Germline lookup yields CDR1 MNHNS and CDR2 SASEGT. This CDR3 spans 14 amino acids. The V gene lost 2 bases and the J gene lost 3 bases, with 8 bases spanning the gap. The chain's CDR3 is CASSEPVGGNTIYF. CDR3 DNA: TGTGCCAGCAGTGAACCTGTAGGTGGAAACACCATATATTTT.

A few counts support this clonotype. The V and J genes are TRBV10-1 and TRBJ1-1, with TRBD1 matching 9 bases. Germline V gene sequence: CDR1 WNHNN, CDR2 SYGVQD (reference sequence). The CDR3 runs to 13 residues. V gave up 7 bases and J gave up 5 bases; unmatched junction bases: 5. In nucleotides, the CDR3 is TGCGCCAGCAATTTCGGGACAGGGACTGAAGCTTTCTTT. It encodes CASNFGTGTEAFF.

The V call is TRBV6-4, the J call TRBJ2-1; a weak D match, TRBD1 (5 bases). The CDR3 spans 15 residues. Per the germline V gene, CDR1 is MRHNA and CDR2 is SNTAGT. V lost 11 bases, J lost 1 base, and 18 bases lay in between. Here the CDR3 reads CASSSGAGSYNEQFF. The DNA of the CDR3 is TGTGCCTCCTCATCTGGGGCCGGTTCCTACAATGAGCAGTTCTTC.

This chain joins TRBV20-1 and TRBJ1-1; D possibly corresponds to TRBD1 (6 bases). CDR1 is DFQATT, CDR2 SNEGSKA, per germline (reference sequence). Trimming removed 2 bases from V and 2 bases from J, with 12 bases in between. The CDR3 consists of 14 residues. The CDR3 DNA is TGCAGTGCTAGAACTAGGACAGACAACACTGAAGCTTTCTTT. Protein: CSARTRTDNTEAFF.

The table lists this clonotype with a few counts. This sequence joins TRBV2 and TRBJ1-5; 9 positions match TRBD1. The V segment lost 9 bases and the J segment 3 bases; nucleotides outside the gene matches: 9. Germline CDR1 reads SNHLY; CDR2 reads FYNNEI. This CDR3 region has 15 residues. CDR3: CASSSDRGYNQPQHF. In DNA form, the CDR3 reads TGTGCCAGTTCCTCGGACAGGGGCTACAATCAGCCCCAGCATTTT.

This clonotype has just a few counts. This chain connects TRBV6-1 to TRBJ1-2; D might be TRBD1 (6 bases). Per germline, CDR1 MNHNS and CDR2 SASEGT. The CDR3 loop spans 16 amino acids. V lost 6 bases to trimming and J lost 7 bases, with 24 bases between them. The CDR3 DNA is TGTGCCAGCAGGTCCCCCCTGAGGGGGGGCGCATCTGGCTACACCTTC. It yields the protein CASRSPLRGGASGYTF.

This chain joins TRBV20-1 and TRBJ1-5; 12 positions match TRBD1. There are 14 residues in the CDR3. CDR1 is DFQATT and CDR2 is SNEGSKA in the germline V gene (reference sequence). The junction had 6 bases not matched to a gene; V was cut back by 6 bases and J by 6 bases. The CDR3 reads CSAGGTGGTQPQHF. The CDR3 DNA reads TGCAGTGCCGGCGGGACAGGGGGCACTCAGCCCCAGCATTTT.

This clonotype was counted only a few times. At one end, the junction sequence differs from germline, possibly due to a read error. This sequence joins TRBV5-1 and TRBJ2-5; D gene uncertain. Looked up from germline, CDR1 is SGHRS and CDR2 is YFSETQ. The CDR3 has 14 amino acids. The CDR3 here is CASSLGMAQETQYF. For the CDR3, the DNA is TGCGCCAGCAGTTTGGGGATGGCCCAAGAGACCCAGTACTTC.

The rearrangement uses TRBV25-1 and TRBJ1-2; 7 bases match TRBD1. This CDR3 is 17 amino acids long. Germline V gives CDR1 MGHDK, CDR2 SYGVNS. Trimming cost V 4 bases and J 3 bases; bases outside gene matches: 14. CDR3 in DNA: TGTGCCAGCAGTGCTCGCCCTGGACAGGCACGGGACTATGGCTACACCTTC. This sequence encodes CASSARPGQARDYGYTF.

This clonotype was counted between two and nine times. The chain links TRBV2 to TRBJ2-2; no reliable D call. The CDR3 runs to 15 residues. The germline V and J ends were trimmed by 0 bases and 0 bases, with 5 bases remaining between them. Germline V gene sequence: CDR1 SNHLY, CDR2 FYNNEI. DNA for the CDR3: TGTGCCAGCAGTGAAGCGAGGCCGAACACCGGGGAGCTGTTTTTT. Translated: CASSEARPNTGELFF.

The chain couples TRBV6-2 or TRBV6-3 to TRBJ2-7, with 12 bases identical to TRBD1. The CDR3 loop spans 14 amino acids. The germline V gene encodes CDR1 MNHEY and CDR2 SVGEGT. V shed 9 bases, J shed 3 bases, and the junction held 6 bases outside the gene matches. CDR3 sequence: CASSGTGGVYEQYF. In DNA, the CDR3 is TGTGCCAGTTCCGGGACAGGGGGCGTCTACGAGCAGTACTTC.

V gene TRBV11-2 combines with J gene TRBJ2-1, with 7 bases matching TRBD2. Germline V gives CDR1 SGHAT, CDR2 FQNNGV. The CDR3 loop spans 16 amino acids. The J segment lost 7 bases and the V segment lost 5 bases, leaving 14 bases of the junction unmatched. CDR3: CASSHSRWLADNEQFF. For the CDR3, the DNA is TGTGCCAGCAGCCACTCCCGGTGGCTAGCGGATAATGAGCAGTTCTTC.

The chain has TRBV14 and TRBJ1-4; unclear D gene. Germline V lookup: CDR1 SGHDN, CDR2 FVKESK. Trimming stripped 4 bases from V and 10 bases from J, with 13 bases between. This CDR3 spans 13 amino acids. DNA of the CDR3: TGTGCCAGCAGCCCGGACGATTTTGGAAAACTGTTTTTT. As protein: CASSPDDFGKLFF.

This chain joins TRBV5-1 and TRBJ1-3, with D possibly TRBD1 on 6 matching bases. Germline V CDR1 and CDR2: SGHRS, YFSETQ. CDR3 size: 14 residues. V was clipped by 4 bases and J by 5 bases, with 13 bases between them. CDR3 DNA sequence: TGCGCCAGCAGCGAGGGGGGGAGCCGAAACACCATATATTTT. This translates into CASSEGGSRNTIYF. Together with reference TRBV5-1 and TRBJ1-3, the CDR3 gives the full variable domain: KAGVTQTPRYLIKTRGQQVTLSCSPISGHRSVSWYQQTPGQGLQFLFEYFSETQRNKGNFPGRFSGRQFSNSRSEMNVSTLELGDSALYLCASSEGGSRNTIYFGEGSWLTVV.

This rearrangement joins TRBV11-3 to TRBJ1-2; TRBD1 matches at 7 bases. The CDR3 runs 15 residues. After removal of 5 bases from V and 6 bases from J, the junction contained 12 bases not matched to a gene. Germline CDR1 SGHNT, CDR2 YENEEA. CDR3 coding DNA: TGTGCCAGCAGCCTAAGAGGGGGCGCCGGGGATGGCTACACCTTC. Translated, it gives CASSLRGGAGDGYTF. The full variable domain, with the rest looked up from reference TRBV11-3 and TRBJ1-2, is EAGVVQSPRYKIIEKKQPVAFWCNPISGHNTLYWYLQNLGQGPELLIRYENEEAVDDSQLPKDRFSAERLKGVDSTLKIQPAELGDSAVYLCASSLRGGAGDGYTFGSGTRLTVV.

The V call is TRBV11-2, the J call TRBJ2-5, with a possible D match to TRBD1 (6 bases). CDR1 and CDR2 (germline): SGHAT, FQNNGV. The CDR3 has 15 amino acids. Trimming shortened V by 0 bases and J by 7 bases, and 15 bases separated the two germline ends. CDR3 region: CASSLEGARGMTQYF. The CDR3, as DNA: TGTGCCAGCAGCTTAGAAGGGGCTAGGGGGATGACCCAGTACTTC.

This chain joins TRBV19 and TRBJ1-1, with D unresolved. Trimming removed 1 base at V and 1 base at J, with 7 bases between. Germline V gene sequence: CDR1 LNHDA, CDR2 SQIVND (reference sequence). This CDR3 has 14 amino acids. The CDR3 here is CASSIGTRNTEAFF. The CDR3 DNA sequence: TGTGCCAGTAGTATAGGTACGCGGAACACTGAAGCTTTCTTT.

The J gene is TRBJ2-3, the V gene TRBV20-1, with TRBD2 matching over 10 bases. V trimming: 5 bases; J trimming: 1 base; junction bases outside the gene matches: 6. The length of the CDR3 is 15 residues. Germline V gene lookup returns CDR1 DFQATT and CDR2 SNEGSKA (reference sequence). The CDR3 sequence is CSAGPSGGGTDTQYF. The CDR3 DNA reads TGCAGTGCTGGTCCGAGCGGGGGGGGCACAGATACGCAGTATTTT.

This chain uses TRBV2 with TRBJ2-1, with 7 bases lining up with TRBD1. The trim removed 9 bases at V and 5 bases at J, leaving 10 bases unmatched. The CDR3 totals 14 residues. Germline-derived CDR1 and CDR2 are SNHLY and FYNNEI. CDR3 protein: CASTGTVKHNEQFF. The DNA of the CDR3 is TGTGCCAGTACCGGGACAGTAAAACACAATGAGCAGTTCTTC.

The count of this clonotype is one. This is likely a read error, given that the CDR3 carries no conserved phenylalanine or tryptophan at its end. This chain connects TRBV12-3 or TRBV12-4 to TRBJ1-6, with D perhaps matching TRBD1 (6 bases). Trimming took off 7 bases at V and 5 bases at J, with 15 bases between the two ends. The length of the CDR3 is 15 residues. The CDR3 sequence: CASKPGQDHNSPLHL. The CDR3 coding sequence is TGTGCCAGCAAACCGGGACAAGACCATAATTCACCCCTCCACCTT.

The chain combines TRBV12-3 or TRBV12-4 with TRBJ1-1; no clear D. The CDR3 is 11 amino acids. Deletions cut 2 bases from V and 4 bases from J, with 2 bases between. CDR3 in amino acids: CASSLTTEAFF. The CDR3 bases are TGTGCCAGCAGTTTAACCACTGAAGCTTTCTTT.

The CDR3 nucleotides read TGTGCCTGGATACCAACGACAGGGGGCTTATACGAGCAGTACTTC. It translates to CAWIPTTGGLYEQYF. This chain links TRBV30 with TRBJ2-7; TRBD1 matches 10 bases. J lost 4 bases, V lost 4 bases, and 10 bases had no gene match. The CDR3 runs 15 residues. Germline lookup yields CDR1 GTSNPN and CDR2 SVGIG (reference sequence).

V usage is TRBV15 and J usage is TRBJ1-5; tentative D call: TRBD1 (5 bases). Trimming pared 1 base from V and 3 bases from J, leaving 13 bases between. Germline values: CDR1 LNHNV, CDR2 YYDKDF (reference sequence). The CDR3 runs 16 residues. The CDR3 bases are TGTGCCACCAGCAGAGGCCCGGGACCGATCAATCAGCCCCAGCATTTT. It specifies CATSRGPGPINQPQHF. Complete variable domain (other parts from reference TRBV15 and TRBJ1-5): DAMVIQNPRYQVTQFGKPVTLSCSQTLNHNVMYWYQQKSSQAPKLLFHYYDKDFNNEADTPDNFQSRRPNTSFCFLDIRSPGLGDTAMYLCATSRGPGPINQPQHFGDGTRLSIL.

The rearrangement uses TRBV12-3 or TRBV12-4 and TRBJ1-2, with 7 bases fitting TRBD1. The CDR3 has 17 amino acids. J gave up 1 base and V 5 bases, and 13 bases lay outside the gene matches. The CDR3 protein is CASSRGTASPINYGYTF. The CDR3 coding sequence is TGTGCCAGCAGTCGAGGGACAGCGAGCCCCATTAACTATGGCTACACCTTC.

The V and J genes are TRBV2 and TRBJ2-7, with a possible D match to TRBD1 (6 bases). The V and J ends lost 5 bases and 5 bases respectively, with 10 bases between them. Germline V lookup: CDR1 SNHLY, CDR2 FYNNEI. The CDR3 runs 12 residues. In nucleotides, the CDR3 is TGTGCCAGCAGTATTAAGGGGGACGAGCAGTACTTC. Translated: CASSIKGDEQYF.